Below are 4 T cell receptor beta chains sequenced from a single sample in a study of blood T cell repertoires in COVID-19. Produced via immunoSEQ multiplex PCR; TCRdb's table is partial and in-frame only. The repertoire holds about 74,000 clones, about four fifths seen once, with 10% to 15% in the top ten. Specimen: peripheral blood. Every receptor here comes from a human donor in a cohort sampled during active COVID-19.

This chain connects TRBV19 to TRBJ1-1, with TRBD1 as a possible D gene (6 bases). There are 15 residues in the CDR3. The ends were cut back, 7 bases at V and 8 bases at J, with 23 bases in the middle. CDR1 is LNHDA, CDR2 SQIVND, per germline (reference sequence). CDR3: CASTETGGPVSEAFF. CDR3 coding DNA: TGTGCCAGTACGGAAACGGGGGGCCCGGTCTCGGAAGCTTTCTTT.

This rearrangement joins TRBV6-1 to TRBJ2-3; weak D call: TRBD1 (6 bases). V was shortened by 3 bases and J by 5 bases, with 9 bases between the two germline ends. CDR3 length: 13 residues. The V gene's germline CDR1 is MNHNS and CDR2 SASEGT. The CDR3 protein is CASSDIRGDTQYF. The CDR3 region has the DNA TGTGCCAGCAGTGATATCAGGGGAGATACGCAGTATTTT.

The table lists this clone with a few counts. CDR3 protein: CASSSPGSTGELFF. Written as DNA, the CDR3 is TGCGCCAGCAGCTCCCCAGGGTCCACCGGGGAGCTGTTTTTT. The chain links TRBV5-1 to TRBJ2-2; D possibly corresponds to TRBD1 (5 bases). Trimming took off 3 bases at V and 4 bases at J, with 10 bases between the two ends. The germline V gene has CDR1 SGHRS and CDR2 YFSETQ. The CDR3 has 14 residues.

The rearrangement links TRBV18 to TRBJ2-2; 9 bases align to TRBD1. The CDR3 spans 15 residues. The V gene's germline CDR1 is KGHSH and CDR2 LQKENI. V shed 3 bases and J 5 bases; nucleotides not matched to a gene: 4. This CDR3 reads CASSPDRGRTGELFF. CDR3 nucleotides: TGTGCCAGCTCACCGGACAGGGGAAGGACCGGGGAGCTGTTTTTT.